The clone carrying this T cell receptor (beta chain) came up a few times. The CDR3 contains 16 residues. With 2 bases clipped from V and 5 bases from J, the junction kept 9 bases outside the gene matches. Germline V CDR1 and CDR2: SGHVS, FQNEAQ. Participants had their cohort set by participant-reported clinical history. Within the 2 weeks before study entry, each person in the exposed group met a COVID-19 case. The sample belongs to a study of blood T cell repertoires in COVID-19. On the study more broadly: T cells, B-cell-depleted T cells, or PBMCs provided the cDNA or gDNA that served as material.

Per the original data handling: Estimated nucleated cell counts came from reference gene primer amplification. Some clones are missing from TCRdb's copy, which holds only in-frame ones; the method was immunoSEQ multiplex PCR. The V and J calls and clone size come from that table; D and trimming were worked out from the DNA. The sample contains about 200,000 clones, about 80% of which appear only once. Sequenced material: PBMCs or T cells enriched from blood (not recorded which). The V gene is TRBV7-8, the J gene TRBJ2-1, with 7 bases that match TRBD1. The receptor was isolated from a woman in her 50s who had been exposed to COVID-19. DNA for the CDR3: TGTGCCAGCAGCTTAAGGTGGAGACAGGGTGACAATGAGCAGTTCTTC. This codes for CASSLRWRQGDNEQFF.